Sequencing of this TCR beta chain was carried out in a study of cytomegalovirus exposure and HLA in healthy donors. This clone occurred a few times. Its specificity is unknown. Both 60 Vbeta primers and 13 Jbeta primers went into the PCR. Sequenced by immunoSEQ multiplex PCR; TCRdb stores in-frame clones only, minus some. The sample has fewer than 200,000 clones, roughly two thirds seen once; the top ten hold approximately 3%. The CDR3 length is 13 residues. Germline V gives CDR1 SQVTM, CDR2 ANQGSEA. The ends were cut back, 6 bases at V and 8 bases at J, with 19 bases in the middle. Study-wide results and limits: The study recorded some 160 TCR beta chains that were cytomegalovirus-associated. Rarity marked most TCR sequences, yet some public TCRs occurred in many donors. A later look showed TCR association rates differing by HLA locus, highest for DRB1 and lowest for HLA-C.

The receptor was derived from a woman younger than 45 in good health and CMV-seronegative. J is TRBJ1-2 and V is TRBV29-1, with a tentative D call TRBD1 (5 bases). Material for sequencing was PBMCs. In DNA form, the CDR3 reads TGCAGCGTAGACAGAGACCGAGAGGAGGGCTACACCTTC. It encodes CSVDRDREEGYTF.